This is a list of T cell receptor beta chains from one sample in a study of cytomegalovirus exposure and HLA in healthy donors. Some clones are missing from TCRdb's copy, which holds only in-frame ones; the method was immunoSEQ multiplex PCR. The sample lists roughly 170,000 clones, roughly four fifths seen once, with approximately 0.76% in the top ten. The specimen was PBMCs. The receptors derive from a female donor in good health and CMV-seronegative. The CDR3 runs from the conserved cysteine through the conserved F or W. Fields, in order: CDR3 length, clone size, V gene, D gene, J gene, CDR3 DNA, CDR3 protein. The D gene is left open where the match is weak. Clone size, where shown, is once, few, many, or a class for clones that have expanded.

13,.,TRBV28,.,TRBJ2-7,TGTGCCAGCAGGCGGGACGGTCACTACGAGCAGTACTTC,CASRRDGHYEQYF
18,.,TRBV4-2,TRBD2,TRBJ2-2,TGTGCCAGCAGCCAGTCCCCAGCGGGAGGATTTTTTACCGGGGAGCTGTTTTTT,CASSQSPAGGFFTGELFF
14,.,TRBV5-1,.,TRBJ2-1,TGCGCCAGCAGATCGGACGGGGGGCCCAATGAGCAGTTCTTC,CASRSDGGPNEQFF
16,.,TRBV5-1,.,TRBJ2-3,TGCGCCAGCAGGTCCGGAGGGGCAGGGAGCACAGATACGCAGTATTTT,CASRSGGAGSTDTQYF
16,.,TRBV4-2,TRBD2,TRBJ2-6,TGTGCCAGCAGCCGGCGGGGGGGTTCTGGGGCCAACGGCCTGACTTTC,CASSRRGGSGANGLTF
17,.,TRBV19,TRBD1,TRBJ1-3,TGTGCCAGTAGACCGCTGGGACAGAAGATCTCTGGAAACACCATATATTTT,CASRPLGQKISGNTIYF
15,.,TRBV28,.,TRBJ2-2,TGTGCCAGCAGTCCCCACACCGCGAACACCGGGGAGCTGTTTTTT,CASSPHTANTGELFF
14,.,TRBV7-2,TRBD2,TRBJ2-1,TGTGCCAGCAGCTTCCTAGCGGGAGTCAATGAGCAGTTCTTC,CASSFLAGVNEQFF
16,once,TRBV4-2,.,TRBJ2-4,TGTGCCAGCAGCCAAGACCCCGGGATAGCCAAAAACATTCAGTACTTC,CASSQDPGIAKNIQYF
16,.,TRBV27,TRBD1,TRBJ2-7,TGTGCCAGCACCGACACAGGGGACGTCCCAATGGAAGAGCAGTACTTC,CASTDTGDVPMEEQYF
15,.,TRBV7-9,.,TRBJ1-6,TGTGCCACAAACTTTGGGAGATCCTATAATTCACCCCTCCACTTT,CATNFGRSYNSPLHF
13,.,TRBV19,.,TRBJ1-5,TGTGCCACAAAGGTTACAGGGAATCAGCCCCAGCATTTT,CATKVTGNQPQHF
15,.,TRBV18,TRBD1,TRBJ2-7,TGTGCCAGCTCACCGAGGACAGGGGGCTCGAACGAGCAGTACTTC,CASSPRTGGSNEQYF
16,.,TRBV23-1,.,TRBJ2-7,TGCGCCAGCAGTCAATCAGGTGAGGGTAGCTCCTACGAGCAGTACTTC,CASSQSGEGSSYEQYF
11,.,TRBV20-1,.,TRBJ2-3,TGCAGTGCTAGCATAGGAGCTCGGGAGTATTTT,CSASIGAREYF
14,once,TRBV19,TRBD2,TRBJ2-1,TGTGCCAGTAGTACACGGGGGGGACTGGAGGAGCAGTTCTTC,CASSTRGGLEEQFF
15,few,TRBV5-1,.,TRBJ2-5,TGCGCCAGCGCCAGGGAAGTGCAGGCCGGTGAGACCCAGTACTTC,CASAREVQAGETQYF
15,once,TRBV5-1,TRBD2,TRBJ2-7,TGCGCCAGCAGCTGGAGCGGGATGACTACAGACGAGCAGTACTTC,CASSWSGMTTDEQYF
16,.,TRBV6-5,TRBD1,TRBJ1-1,TGTGCCAGCAGTTACCTGCCGGGACAGGGGAACACTGAAGCTTTCTTT,CASSYLPGQGNTEAFF
12,.,TRBV7-2,TRBD2,TRBJ2-1,TGTGCCAGCTGGGGCGGGAGGACATCCACGTTCTTC,CASWGGRTSTFF
14,few,TRBV10-3,TRBD1,TRBJ1-2,TGTGCCATCAGTACCACGGGACAGAACTATGGCTACACCTTC,CAISTTGQNYGYTF
12,.,TRBV28,.,TRBJ1-2,TGTGCCAGCACTTCAAGGGGCTATGGCTACACCTTC,CASTSRGYGYTF
14,.,TRBV7-2,.,TRBJ1-1,TGTGCCAGCAGCTTGACAGGAGAGAACACTGAAGCTTTCTTT,CASSLTGENTEAFF
17,once,TRBV7-6,TRBD1,TRBJ2-1,TGTGCCAGCAGCTTAGCAGGCGGGACAGGGCCCCACAATGAGCAGTTCTTC,CASSLAGGTGPHNEQFF
14,.,TRBV6-1,TRBD2,TRBJ2-2,TGTGCCAGCACTAGCGGGATAAACACCGGGGAGCTGTTTTTT,CASTSGINTGELFF
16,few,TRBV4-2,TRBD1,TRBJ1-4,TGTGCCAGCAGCCAAGGATTAGACAGGGAAGGTGAAAAACTGTTTTTT,CASSQGLDREGEKLFF
14,few,TRBV10-1,.,TRBJ1-3,TGCGCCAGCAGTGAGAGACAGTTTGGAAACACCATATATTTT,CASSERQFGNTIYF
14,.,TRBV5-5,.,TRBJ2-7,TGTGCCAGCAGCTATGGACAGAGAGATTACGAGCAGTACTTC,CASSYGQRDYEQYF
11,.,TRBV5-1,.,TRBJ2-5,TGCGCCAGCCGGGGAGCAGAGACCCAGTACTTC,CASRGAETQYF
13,few,TRBV29-1,TRBD1,TRBJ2-4,TGCAGCGTCGGTCACAGGGGGGCGGACAGTCAGTACTTC,CSVGHRGADSQYF
19,.,TRBV4-2,TRBD1,TRBJ2-6,TGTGCCAGCAGCCTCACGACCGGGACAGGGGGCTCTGGGGCCAACGTCCTGACTTTC,CASSLTTGTGGSGANVLTF
12,few,TRBV28,.,TRBJ1-3,TGTGCCAGCAGGCAGGCTGGAAACACCATATATTTT,CASRQAGNTIYF
16,.,TRBV18,.,TRBJ1-4,TGTGCCAGCTCACCGGACTTGAGGTCTCTTAATGAAAAACTGTTTTTT,CASSPDLRSLNEKLFF
15,once,TRBV29-1,TRBD2,TRBJ2-7,TGCAGCGTTGAAATGGCGGGAGGGGAAAGATACGAGCAGTACTTC,CSVEMAGGERYEQYF
13,.,TRBV4-2,.,TRBJ1-2,TGTGCCAGCAGCCAAGACTCGGGATATGGCTACACCTTC,CASSQDSGYGYTF
13,.,TRBV7-2,TRBD1,TRBJ2-7,TGTGCCAGCAAACCGGGACAGTCCTACGAGCAGTACTTC,CASKPGQSYEQYF
12,.,TRBV7-6,.,TRBJ2-1,TGTGCCAGCAGCCCCAGGTACAATGAGCAGTTCTTC,CASSPRYNEQFF
15,.,TRBV6-1,TRBD2,TRBJ2-5,TGTGCCAGCAGAGGAGCGGGAGGGCCTTATGAGACCCAGTACTTC,CASRGAGGPYETQYF
13,.,TRBV27,TRBD2,TRBJ2-7,TGTGCCAGCAGCCACGGGACTAACGACGAGCAGTACTTC,CASSHGTNDEQYF
13,.,TRBV15,.,TRBJ2-7,TGTGCCACCAGCAGAGATCGAGGTAGTATTCGGAACTTC,CATSRDRGSIRNF
14,.,TRBV27,.,TRBJ1-2,TGTGCCAGCAGTCCCCCGCAGGGTCTTTATGGCTACACCTTC,CASSPPQGLYGYTF
14,once,TRBV28,TRBD2,TRBJ2-4,TGTGCCAGCAGCTTCGCGGGAGAGAAAAACATTCAGTACTTC,CASSFAGEKNIQYF
14,.,TRBV18,TRBD1,TRBJ2-3,TGTGCCAGCTCACTGGGACAGTGGGCAGATACGCAGTATTTT,CASSLGQWADTQYF
15,.,TRBV30,TRBD1,TRBJ1-1,TGTGCCTGGACGCGGGCAGGGGGCTTGAACACTGAAGCTTTCTTT,CAWTRAGGLNTEAFF
13,.,TRBV5-1,.,TRBJ1-5,TGCGCCAGCAGCTCACAGGGAGATCAGCCCCAGCATTTT,CASSSQGDQPQHF